Reported below is one TCR beta chain. The antigen is undetermined. The sample is drawn from a study of cytomegalovirus exposure and HLA in healthy donors. Turning to the study itself: Roughly 92 million unique TCRs, all from HLA-typed donors, were included in an early release of the data. General observations from the study: Previous analysis showed most TCR beta V segments were productive about 87% or about 30% of the time.

V lost 6 bases and J 2 bases, leaving 16 bases between the germline ends. CDR3 length: 15 residues. Germline CDR1 MNHEY, CDR2 SVGAGI. The primer mix had 60 Vbeta and 13 Jbeta primers. TCRdb's copy holds only in-frame clones and misses some; the assay was immunoSEQ multiplex PCR. The table has 150,000 to 200,000 clones, more than 70% seen once; the top ten hold 7.7%. Specimen: PBMCs. The chain combines TRBV6-5 with TRBJ1-1; D might be TRBD1 (6 bases). The sequence was obtained from a woman aged 40 to 50 in good health and CMV-seropositive. The CDR3 spells CASRPVSTGNTEAFF. CDR3 nucleotide sequence: TGTGCCAGCAGACCCGTGTCGACAGGTAACACTGAAGCTTTCTTT.